This TCR beta chain was identified during a study of cytomegalovirus exposure and HLA in healthy donors. Study-wide points: The authors excluded some V segments, including TRBV6-2 and TRBV6-3, as indistinguishable.

The study ran its PCR with 60 Vbeta and 13 Jbeta primers. TCRdb's copy holds only in-frame clones and misses some; the assay was immunoSEQ multiplex PCR. The sample carries about 170,000 clones, approximately 86% recorded once. About this clone itself: The antigen remains undetermined. The junction and the germline gene differ at one end; a read error may be behind it.

Germline V gene lookup returns CDR1 SNHLY and CDR2 FYNNEI. This CDR3 contains 11 residues. The TCR comes from a male donor in good health and CMV-seronegative. The sample consisted of PBMCs. The chain uses TRBV2 and TRBJ2-5; D is uncertain. This CDR3 reads CASRGQETQHF. Written as DNA, the CDR3 is TGTGCCAGCAGGGGCCAAGAGACCCAGCACTTC.